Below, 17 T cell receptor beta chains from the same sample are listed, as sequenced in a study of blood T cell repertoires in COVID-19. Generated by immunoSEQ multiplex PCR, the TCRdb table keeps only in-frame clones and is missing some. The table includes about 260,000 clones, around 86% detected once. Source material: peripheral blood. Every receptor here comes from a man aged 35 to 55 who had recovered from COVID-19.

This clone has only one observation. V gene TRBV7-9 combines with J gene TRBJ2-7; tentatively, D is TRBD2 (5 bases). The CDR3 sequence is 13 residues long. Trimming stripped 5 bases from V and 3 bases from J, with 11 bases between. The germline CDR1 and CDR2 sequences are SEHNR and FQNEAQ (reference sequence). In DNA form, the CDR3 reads TGTGCCAGCAGCCCCCCCCGGGGCTACGAGCAGTACTTC. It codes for CASSPPRGYEQYF. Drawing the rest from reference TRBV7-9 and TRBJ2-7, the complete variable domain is DTGVSQNPRHKITKRGQNVTFRCDPISEHNRLYWYRQTLGQGPEFLTYFQNEAQLEKSRLLSDRFSAERPKGSFSTLEIQRTEQGDSAMYLCASSPPRGYEQYFGPGTRLTVT.

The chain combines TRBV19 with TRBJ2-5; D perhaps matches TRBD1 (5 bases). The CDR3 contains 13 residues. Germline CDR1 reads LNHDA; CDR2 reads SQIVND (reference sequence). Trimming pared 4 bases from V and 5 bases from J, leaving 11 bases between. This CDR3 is CASSTVSGETQYF. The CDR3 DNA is TGTGCCAGTAGTACGGTCTCAGGGGAGACCCAGTACTTC.

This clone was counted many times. CDR3 sequence reads: CASSVGPGGADNEQFF. CDR3 bases: TGTGCCAGCAGCGTAGGGCCGGGGGGGGCCGACAATGAGCAGTTCTTC. The chain links TRBV9 to TRBJ2-1; 8 bases align to TRBD2. The CDR3 totals 16 residues. V was clipped by 0 bases and J by 5 bases; unmatched bases: 7. Germline lookup yields CDR1 SGDLS and CDR2 YYNGEE. The full variable domain, its missing parts supplied by reference TRBV9 and TRBJ2-1, is DSGVTQTPKHLITATGQRVTLRCSPRSGDLSVYWYQQSLDQGLQFLIQYYNGEERAKGNILERFSAQQFPDLHSELNLSSLELGDSALYFCASSVGPGGADNEQFFGPGTRLTVL.

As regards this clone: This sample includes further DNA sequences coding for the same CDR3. The CDR3 DNA reads TGTGCCAGCAGCTCGACAGGGGGGAACACTGAAGCTTTCTTT. This gives the protein CASSSTGGNTEAFF. The chain employs TRBV5-4 and TRBJ1-1, with 9 positions matching TRBD1. This CDR3 region has 14 residues. The J segment lost 1 base and the V segment lost 3 bases, leaving 1 base of the junction unmatched. Germline lookup yields CDR1 SGHNT and CDR2 YYREEE (reference sequence).

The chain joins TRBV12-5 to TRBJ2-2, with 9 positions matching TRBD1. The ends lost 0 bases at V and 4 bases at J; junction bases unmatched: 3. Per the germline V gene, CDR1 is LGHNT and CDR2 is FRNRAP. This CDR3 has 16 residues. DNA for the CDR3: TGTGCTAGTGGTTTGGTAGGGACAGGGAGCACCGGGGAGCTGTTTTTT. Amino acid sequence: CASGLVGTGSTGELFF.

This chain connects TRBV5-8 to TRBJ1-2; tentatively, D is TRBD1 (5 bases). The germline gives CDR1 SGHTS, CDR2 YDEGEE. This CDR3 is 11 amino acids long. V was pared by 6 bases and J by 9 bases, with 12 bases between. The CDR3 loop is CASKPGVRYTF. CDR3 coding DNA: TGTGCCAGCAAACCGGGGGTTCGCTACACCTTC.

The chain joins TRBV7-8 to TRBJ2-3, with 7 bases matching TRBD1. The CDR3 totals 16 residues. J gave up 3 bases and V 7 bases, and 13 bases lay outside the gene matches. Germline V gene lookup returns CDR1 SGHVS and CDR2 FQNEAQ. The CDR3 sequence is CASTIRRDSSTDTQYF. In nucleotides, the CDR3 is TGTGCCAGCACCATTAGAAGGGACAGTAGTACAGATACGCAGTATTTT. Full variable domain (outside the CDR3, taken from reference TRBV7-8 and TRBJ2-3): GAGVSQSPRYKVAKRGQDVALRCDPISGHVSLFWYQQALGQGPEFLTYFQNEAQLDKSGLPSDRFFAERPEGSVSTLKIQRTQQEDSAVYLCASTIRRDSSTDTQYFGPGTRLTVL.

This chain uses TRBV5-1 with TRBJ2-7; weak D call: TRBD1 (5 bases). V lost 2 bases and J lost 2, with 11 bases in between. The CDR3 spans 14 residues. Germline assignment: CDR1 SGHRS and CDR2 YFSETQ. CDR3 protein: CASSFSGNPYEQYF. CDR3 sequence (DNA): TGCGCCAGCAGCTTCTCAGGGAACCCCTACGAGCAGTACTTC.

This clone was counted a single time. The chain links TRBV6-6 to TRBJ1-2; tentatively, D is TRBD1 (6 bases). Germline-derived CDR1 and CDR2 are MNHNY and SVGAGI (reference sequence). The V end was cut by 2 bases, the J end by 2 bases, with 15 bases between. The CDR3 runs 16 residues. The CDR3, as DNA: TGTGCCAGCAGTTACCCCCCAGACAGGACCAACTATGGCTACACCTTC. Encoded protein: CASSYPPDRTNYGYTF.

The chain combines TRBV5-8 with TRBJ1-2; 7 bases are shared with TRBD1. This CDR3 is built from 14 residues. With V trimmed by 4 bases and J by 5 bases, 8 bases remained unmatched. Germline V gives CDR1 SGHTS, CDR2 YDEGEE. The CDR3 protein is CASSGTTGWYGYTF. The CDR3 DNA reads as TGTGCCAGCAGCGGCACGACAGGGTGGTATGGCTACACCTTC.

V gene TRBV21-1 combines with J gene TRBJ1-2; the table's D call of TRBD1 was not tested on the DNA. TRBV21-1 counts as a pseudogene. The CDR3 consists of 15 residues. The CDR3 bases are TGTGCCAGCAGCAAACCCCGGGACAGGCGGGATGGCTACACCTTC. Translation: CASSKPRDRRDGYTF.

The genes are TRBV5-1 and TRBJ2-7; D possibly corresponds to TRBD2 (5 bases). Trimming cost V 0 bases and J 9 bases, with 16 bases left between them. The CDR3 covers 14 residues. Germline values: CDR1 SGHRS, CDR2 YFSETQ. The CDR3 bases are TGCGCCAGCAGCTTGGGGAGTTGGTATGAGGGGCAGTACTTC. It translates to CASSLGSWYEGQYF.

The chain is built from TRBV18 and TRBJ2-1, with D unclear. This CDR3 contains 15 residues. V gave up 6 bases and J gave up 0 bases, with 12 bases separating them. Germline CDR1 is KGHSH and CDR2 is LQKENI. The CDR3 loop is CASSTTTYSYNEQFF. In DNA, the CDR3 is TGTGCCAGCTCGACAACAACTTACTCCTACAATGAGCAGTTCTTC.

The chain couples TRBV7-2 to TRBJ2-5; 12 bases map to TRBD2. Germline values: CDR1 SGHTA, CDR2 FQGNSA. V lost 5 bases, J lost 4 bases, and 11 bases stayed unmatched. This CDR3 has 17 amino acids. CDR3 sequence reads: CASSAGVASGGAETQYF. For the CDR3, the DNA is TGTGCCAGCAGCGCGGGGGTGGCTAGCGGGGGGGCAGAGACCCAGTACTTC.

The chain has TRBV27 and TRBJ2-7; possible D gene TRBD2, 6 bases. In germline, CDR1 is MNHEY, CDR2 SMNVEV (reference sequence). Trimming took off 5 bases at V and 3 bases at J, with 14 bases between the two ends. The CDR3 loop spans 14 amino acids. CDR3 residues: CASSPRGSGYEQYF. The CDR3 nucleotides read TGTGCCAGCAGTCCCCGGGGTAGCGGCTACGAGCAGTACTTC.

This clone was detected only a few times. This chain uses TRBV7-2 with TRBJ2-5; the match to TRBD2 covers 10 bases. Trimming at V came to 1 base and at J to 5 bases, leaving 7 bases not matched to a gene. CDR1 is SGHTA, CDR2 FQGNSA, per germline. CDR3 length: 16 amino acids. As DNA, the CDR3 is TGTGCCAGCAGCTTAGGGGCTAGCGGGGGAGGGGAGACCCAGTACTTC. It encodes CASSLGASGGGETQYF. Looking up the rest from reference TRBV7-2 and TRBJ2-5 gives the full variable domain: GAGVSQSPSNKVTEKGKDVELRCDPISGHTALYWYRQSLGQGLEFLIYFQGNSAPDKSGLPSDRFSAERTGGSVSTLTIQRTQQEDSAVYLCASSLGASGGGETQYFGPGTRLLVL.

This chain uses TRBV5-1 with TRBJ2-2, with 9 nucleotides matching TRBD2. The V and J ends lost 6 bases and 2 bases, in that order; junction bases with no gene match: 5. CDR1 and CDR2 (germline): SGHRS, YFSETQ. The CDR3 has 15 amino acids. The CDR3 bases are TGCGCCAGCATGGCTAGCGGGGTCAACACCGGGGAGCTGTTTTTT. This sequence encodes CASMASGVNTGELFF.